The 8 T cell receptor beta chains below were found in one sample sequenced in a study of graft-versus-host responses after intestinal transplantation. The table came from immunoSEQ multiplex PCR; TCRdb's copy has only in-frame clones and leaves some out. The profile shows about 85,000 clones, approximately 90% of them singletons. These TCRs are of unknown antigen specificity. The material sequenced was unstimulated CD8+ T cells sorted from spleen or lymph node cells, taken before transplant. These TCRs come from a human donor who was the organ donor for an intestinal transplant.

Concerning this clone: This specimen includes other DNA sequences encoding the same CDR3. The chain has TRBV19 and TRBJ1-1; D gene uncertain. CDR1 and CDR2 (germline): LNHDA, SQIVND (reference sequence). This CDR3 comprises 12 residues. The V end was cut by 3 bases, the J end by 1 base, with 3 bases between. In nucleotides, the CDR3 is TGTGCCAGTAGTATTGGGAACACTGAAGCTTTCTTT. The encoded protein is CASSIGNTEAFF.

The chain is built from TRBV9 and TRBJ1-2; D remains unclear. Germline V lookup: CDR1 SGDLS, CDR2 YYNGEE. V was clipped by 5 bases and J by 3 bases, with 17 bases between them. This CDR3 has 15 residues. The CDR3 DNA is TGTGCCAGCAGTCGTAGAGCCGGGTTTGACTATGGCTACACCTTC. This translates into CASSRRAGFDYGYTF.

This chain connects TRBV11-2 to TRBJ2-3, with 13 bases that match TRBD2. V dropped 3 bases and J dropped 2; count of bases not matched to a gene: 5. From germline, CDR1 is SGHAT and CDR2 FQNNGV. This CDR3 region has 17 residues. CDR3 region: CASSLGTSGESTDTQYF. CDR3 coding DNA: TGTGCCAGCAGCTTGGGGACTAGCGGGGAGTCCACAGATACGCAGTATTTT.

The J gene is TRBJ1-5, the V gene TRBV6-6; no reliable D call. The CDR3 is 15 residues long. CDR1 is MNHNY and CDR2 is SVGAGI in the germline V gene (reference sequence). The V gene lost 0 bases and the J gene lost 5 bases, with 11 bases spanning the gap. CDR3 DNA: TGTGCCAGCAGTTACTCGATCAGGAGCTATCAGCCCCAGCATTTT. Its protein is CASSYSIRSYQPQHF.

CDR3 protein: CASSLLAYKINEQFF. The CDR3 region has the DNA TGTGCCAGCAGCTTACTGGCGTACAAGATCAATGAGCAGTTCTTC. The V and J genes are TRBV7-8 and TRBJ2-1; no definite D call. The ends were cut back, 2 bases at V and 6 bases at J, with 14 bases in the middle. Germline V gene data show CDR1 as SGHVS and CDR2 as FQNEAQ. The CDR3 runs 15 residues.

The J gene is TRBJ1-6, the V gene TRBV27; D gene unclear. Germline V gene data show CDR1 as MNHEY and CDR2 as SMNVEV (reference sequence). This CDR3 contains 16 residues. The V end lost 5 bases, the J end lost 5 bases, and 16 bases lay between the germline ends. The CDR3 bases are TGTGCCAGCAGTCTCCTCGCCGGGCTTCATAATTCACCCCTCCACTTT. Protein sequence: CASSLLAGLHNSPLHF.

The CDR3 spells CASSFSPGAGDGTQYF. CDR3 coding DNA: TGTGCCAGCAGCTTCTCTCCCGGGGCAGGGGACGGGACCCAGTACTTC. V is TRBV13 and J is TRBJ2-5; D possibly corresponds to TRBD1 (6 bases). Germline V lookup: CDR1 PRHDT, CDR2 FYEKMQ (reference sequence). V was cut by 3 bases and J by 7 bases, with 21 bases left in between. The CDR3 covers 16 residues.

The rearrangement links TRBV4-3 to TRBJ1-3; no firm D call. Trimming stripped 4 bases from V and 6 bases from J, with 7 bases between. Germline assignment: CDR1 LGHNA and CDR2 YSLEER. This CDR3 contains 12 residues. The chain's CDR3 is CASSPEQNTIYF. The DNA for the CDR3 is TGCGCCAGCAGCCCAGAGCAAAACACCATATATTTT.